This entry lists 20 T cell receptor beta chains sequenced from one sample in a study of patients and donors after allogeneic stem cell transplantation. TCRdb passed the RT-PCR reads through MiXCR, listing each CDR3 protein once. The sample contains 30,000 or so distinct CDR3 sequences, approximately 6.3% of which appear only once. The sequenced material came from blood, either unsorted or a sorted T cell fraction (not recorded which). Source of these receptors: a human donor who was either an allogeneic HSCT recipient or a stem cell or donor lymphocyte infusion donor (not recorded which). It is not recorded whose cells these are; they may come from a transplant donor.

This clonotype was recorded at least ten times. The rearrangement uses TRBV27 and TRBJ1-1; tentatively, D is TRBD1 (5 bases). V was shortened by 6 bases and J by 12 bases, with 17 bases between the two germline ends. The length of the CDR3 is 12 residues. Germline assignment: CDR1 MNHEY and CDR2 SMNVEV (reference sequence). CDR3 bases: TGTGCCAGCAGGCGGAGCGGGGGAGAGCCTTTCTTT. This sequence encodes CASRRSGGEPFF.

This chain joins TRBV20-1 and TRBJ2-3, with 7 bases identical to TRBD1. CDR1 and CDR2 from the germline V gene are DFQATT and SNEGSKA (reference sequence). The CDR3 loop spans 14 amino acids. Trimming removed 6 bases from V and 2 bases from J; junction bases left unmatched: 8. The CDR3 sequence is CSAPARGHTDTQYF. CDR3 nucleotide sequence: TGCAGTGCCCCCGCTAGGGGGCACACAGATACGCAGTATTTT.

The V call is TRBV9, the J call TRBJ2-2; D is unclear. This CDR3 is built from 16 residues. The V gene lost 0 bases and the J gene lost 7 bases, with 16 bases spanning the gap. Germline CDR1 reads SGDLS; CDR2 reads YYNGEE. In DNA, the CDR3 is TGTGCCAGCAGCGTAGTGTTCGACTCCCCAGTCGGGGAGCTGTTTTTT. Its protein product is CASSVVFDSPVGELFF. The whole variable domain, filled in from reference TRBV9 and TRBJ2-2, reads DSGVTQTPKHLITATGQRVTLRCSPRSGDLSVYWYQQSLDQGLQFLIQYYNGEERAKGNILERFSAQQFPDLHSELNLSSLELGDSALYFCASSVVFDSPVGELFFGEGSRLTVL.

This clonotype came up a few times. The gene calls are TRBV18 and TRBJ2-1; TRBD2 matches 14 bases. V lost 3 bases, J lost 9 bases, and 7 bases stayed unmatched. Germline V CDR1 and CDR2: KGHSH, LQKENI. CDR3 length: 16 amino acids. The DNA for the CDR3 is TGTGCCAGCTCACCTTCCGGGACTAGCGGGAGCAGTGAGCAGTTCTTC. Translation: CASSPSGTSGSSEQFF.

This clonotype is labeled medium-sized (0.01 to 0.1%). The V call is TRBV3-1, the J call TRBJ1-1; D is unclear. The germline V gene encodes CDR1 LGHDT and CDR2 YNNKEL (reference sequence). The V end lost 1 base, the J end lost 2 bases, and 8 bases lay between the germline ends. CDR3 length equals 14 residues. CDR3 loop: CASSQVSSNTEAFF. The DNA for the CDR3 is TGTGCCAGCAGCCAAGTTTCCAGCAACACTGAAGCTTTCTTT.

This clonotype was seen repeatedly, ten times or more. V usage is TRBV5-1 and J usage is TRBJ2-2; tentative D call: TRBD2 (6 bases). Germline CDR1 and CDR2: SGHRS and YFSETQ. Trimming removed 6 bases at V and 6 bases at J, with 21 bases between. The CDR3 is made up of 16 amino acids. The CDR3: CASNPMGGSWPGELFF. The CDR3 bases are TGCGCCAGCAACCCCATGGGGGGATCTTGGCCCGGGGAGCTGTTTTTT.

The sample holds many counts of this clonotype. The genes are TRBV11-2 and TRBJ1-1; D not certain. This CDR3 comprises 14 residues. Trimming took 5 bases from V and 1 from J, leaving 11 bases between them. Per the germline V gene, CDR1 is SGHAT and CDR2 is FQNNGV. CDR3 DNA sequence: TGTGCCAGCAGCCTTGGAAATTGGAACACTGAAGCTTTCTTT. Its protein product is CASSLGNWNTEAFF. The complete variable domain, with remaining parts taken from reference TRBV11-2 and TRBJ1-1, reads EAGVAQSPRYKIIEKRQSVAFWCNPISGHATLYWYQQILGQGPKLLIQFQNNGVVDDSQLPKDRFSAERLKGVDSTLKIQPAKLEDSAVYLCASSLGNWNTEAFFGQGTRLTVV.

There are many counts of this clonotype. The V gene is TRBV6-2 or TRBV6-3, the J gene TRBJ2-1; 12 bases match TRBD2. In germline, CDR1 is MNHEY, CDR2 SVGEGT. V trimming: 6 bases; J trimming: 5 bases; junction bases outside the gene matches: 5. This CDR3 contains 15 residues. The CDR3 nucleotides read TGTGCCAGCAGCCGGACTAGCGGGATTAACAATGAGCAGTTCTTC. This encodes CASSRTSGINNEQFF.

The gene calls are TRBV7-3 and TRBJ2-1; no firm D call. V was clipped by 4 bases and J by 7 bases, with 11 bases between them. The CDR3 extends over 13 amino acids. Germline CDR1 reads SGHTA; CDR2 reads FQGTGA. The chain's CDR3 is CASSSNSGNEQFF. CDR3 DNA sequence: TGTGCCAGCAGCTCAAACTCGGGTAATGAGCAGTTCTTC.

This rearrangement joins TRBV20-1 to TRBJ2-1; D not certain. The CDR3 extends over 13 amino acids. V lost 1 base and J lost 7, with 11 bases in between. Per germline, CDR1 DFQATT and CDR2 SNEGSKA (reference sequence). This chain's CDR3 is CSARGPPVNEQFF. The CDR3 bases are TGCAGTGCTAGAGGCCCCCCAGTGAATGAGCAGTTCTTC.

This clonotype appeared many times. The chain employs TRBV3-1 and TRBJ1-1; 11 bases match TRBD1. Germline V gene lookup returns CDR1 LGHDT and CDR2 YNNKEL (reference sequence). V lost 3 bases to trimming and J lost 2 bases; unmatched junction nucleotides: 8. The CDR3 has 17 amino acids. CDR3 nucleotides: TGTGCCAGCAGCCAGTCAGGACAGGGGGCGTTAAACACTGAAGCTTTCTTT. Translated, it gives CASSQSGQGALNTEAFF.

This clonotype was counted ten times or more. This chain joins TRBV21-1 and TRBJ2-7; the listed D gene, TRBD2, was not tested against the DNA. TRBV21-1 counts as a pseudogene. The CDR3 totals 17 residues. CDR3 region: CASTASGRHQSSYEQYF. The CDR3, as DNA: TGTGCCAGCACGGCCAGCGGGAGGCACCAAAGCTCCTACGAGCAGTACTTC.

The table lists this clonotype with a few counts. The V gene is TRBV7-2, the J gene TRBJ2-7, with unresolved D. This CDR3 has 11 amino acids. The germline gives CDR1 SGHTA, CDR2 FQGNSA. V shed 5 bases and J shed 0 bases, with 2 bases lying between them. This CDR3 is CASSPSYEQYF. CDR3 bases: TGTGCCAGCAGCCCCTCCTACGAGCAGTACTTC.

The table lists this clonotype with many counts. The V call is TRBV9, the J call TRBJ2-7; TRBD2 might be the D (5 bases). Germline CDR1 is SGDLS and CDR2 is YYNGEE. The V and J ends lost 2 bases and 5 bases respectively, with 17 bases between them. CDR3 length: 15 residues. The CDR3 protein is CASSVLGGIGDEQYF. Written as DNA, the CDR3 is TGTGCCAGCAGCGTTTTAGGAGGAATCGGCGACGAGCAGTACTTC.

The CDR3 DNA reads as TGTGCCAGCAGTTTGTCGGGACTAGACACAGATACGCAGTATTTT. Translation: CASSLSGLDTDTQYF. The chain is built from TRBV6-6 and TRBJ2-3, with TRBD2 matching over 8 bases. The CDR3 has 15 amino acids. Trimming removed 4 bases from V and 2 bases from J; junction bases left unmatched: 5. Germline V gene data show CDR1 as MNHNY and CDR2 as SVGAGI (reference sequence).

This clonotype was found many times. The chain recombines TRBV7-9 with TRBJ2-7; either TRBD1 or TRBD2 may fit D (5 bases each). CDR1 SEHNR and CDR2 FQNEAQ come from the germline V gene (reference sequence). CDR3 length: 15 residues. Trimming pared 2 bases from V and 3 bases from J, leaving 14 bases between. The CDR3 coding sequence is TGTGCCAGCAGCTTAACGGGGCAGGGTTACTACGAGCAGTACTTC. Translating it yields CASSLTGQGYYEQYF.

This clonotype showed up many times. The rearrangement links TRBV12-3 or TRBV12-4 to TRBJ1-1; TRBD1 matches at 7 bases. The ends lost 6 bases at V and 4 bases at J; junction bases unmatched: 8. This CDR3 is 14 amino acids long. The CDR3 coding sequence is TGTGCCAGCAGAAGTGACAGGGCTCGCACTGAAGCTTTCTTT. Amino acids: CASRSDRARTEAFF.

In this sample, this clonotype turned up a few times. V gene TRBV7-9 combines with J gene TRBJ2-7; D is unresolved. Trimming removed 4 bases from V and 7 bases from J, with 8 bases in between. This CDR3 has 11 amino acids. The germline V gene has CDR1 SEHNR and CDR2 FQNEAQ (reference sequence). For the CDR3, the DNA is TGTGCCAGCAGCTATTCTCGGGAGCAGTACTTC. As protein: CASSYSREQYF. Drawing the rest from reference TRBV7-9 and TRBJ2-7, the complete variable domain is DTGVSQNPRHKITKRGQNVTFRCDPISEHNRLYWYRQTLGQGPEFLTYFQNEAQLEKSRLLSDRFSAERPKGSFSTLEIQRTEQGDSAMYLCASSYSREQYFGPGTRLTVT.

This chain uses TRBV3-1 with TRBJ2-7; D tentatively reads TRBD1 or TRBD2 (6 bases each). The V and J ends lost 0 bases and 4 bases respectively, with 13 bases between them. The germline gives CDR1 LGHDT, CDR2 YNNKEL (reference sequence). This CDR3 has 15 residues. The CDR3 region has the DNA TGTGCCAGCAGCCAAGATTCCGGGGGCGCGTACGAGCAGTACTTC. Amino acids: CASSQDSGGAYEQYF.

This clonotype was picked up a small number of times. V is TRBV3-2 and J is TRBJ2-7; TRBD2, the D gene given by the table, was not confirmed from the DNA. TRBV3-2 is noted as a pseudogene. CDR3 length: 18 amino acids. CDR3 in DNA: TGTGCCAGCAGCCTAAGCTGTCCCCCTAGCGGGAGGATTTACGAGCAGTACTTC. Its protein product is CASSLSCPPSGRIYEQYF.